These 19 T cell receptor beta chains originate from one sample sequenced in a study of OX40 agonist ivuxolimab in advanced cancers. Profiled with immunoSEQ multiplex PCR; TCRdb holds only in-frame clones, not every one. The data contain some 59,000 clones, roughly 84% of them singletons. This specimen was CD4+ or CD8+ T cells sorted from blood, taken in a trial of the OX40 agonist ivuxolimab. The receptors here all came from an adult with an advanced solid tumor such as melanoma, head and neck, liver or kidney cancer.

In its sample, this clone was seen once. This chain joins TRBV5-1 and TRBJ2-7, with a weak D call TRBD1 (6 bases). Germline V lookup: CDR1 SGHRS, CDR2 YFSETQ. The V end was cut by 0 bases, the J end by 4 bases, with 17 bases between. The CDR3 extends over 16 amino acids. CDR3 protein: CASSLARDTRMYEQYF. The CDR3 nucleotides read TGCGCCAGCAGCTTGGCCCGGGACACCAGAATGTACGAGCAGTACTTC.

The chain has TRBV29-1 and TRBJ1-2; 11 nucleotides match TRBD1. Germline trimming cut 4 bases from V and 4 bases from J; bases unmatched to any gene: 8. In germline, CDR1 is SQVTM, CDR2 ANQGSEA. The CDR3 spans 15 residues. The DNA of the CDR3 is TGCAGCGTTGCTCGAGGACAGGGGGCGGCCTATGGCTACACCTTC. Its translation is CSVARGQGAAYGYTF.

The chain recombines TRBV19 with TRBJ1-2, with D unresolved. CDR1 is LNHDA, CDR2 SQIVND, per germline (reference sequence). V lost 4 bases and J 6 bases, leaving 18 bases between the germline ends. This CDR3 is 15 amino acids long. CDR3 sequence (DNA): TGTGCCAGTAGTACCCAGGCCACCGGAATTCATGGCTACACCTTC. Its protein product is CASSTQATGIHGYTF. Full variable domain (missing parts from reference TRBV19 and TRBJ1-2): DGGITQSPKYLFRKEGQNVTLSCEQNLNHDAMYWYRQDPGQGLRLIYYSQIVNDFQKGDIAEGYSVSREKKESFPLTVTSAQKNPTAFYLCASSTQATGIHGYTFGSGTRLTVV.

The chain carries TRBV6-6 and TRBJ2-6, with D perhaps being TRBD1 or TRBD2 (6 bases each). Deletions cut 4 bases from V and 2 bases from J, with 9 bases between. CDR1 is MNHNY and CDR2 is SVGAGI in the germline V gene (reference sequence). The CDR3 has 15 residues. The CDR3 spells CASSLGGTGANVLTF. CDR3 DNA: TGTGCCAGCAGTTTAGGGGGGACTGGGGCCAACGTCCTGACTTTC.

The chain couples TRBV5-1 to TRBJ2-5; D may be TRBD1 (5 bases). The CDR3 spans 16 residues. The V end was cut by 4 bases, the J end by 0 bases, with 16 bases between. Germline CDR1 and CDR2: SGHRS and YFSETQ. The CDR3 is CASSAGHGGNQETQYF. CDR3 sequence (DNA): TGCGCCAGCAGCGCCGGACACGGTGGGAACCAAGAGACCCAGTACTTC. Drawing the rest from reference TRBV5-1 and TRBJ2-5, the complete variable domain is KAGVTQTPRYLIKTRGQQVTLSCSPISGHRSVSWYQQTPGQGLQFLFEYFSETQRNKGNFPGRFSGRQFSNSRSEMNVSTLELGDSALYLCASSAGHGGNQETQYFGPGTRLLVL.

The chain has TRBV11-3 and TRBJ2-2; D gene ambiguous. The V end lost 2 bases, the J end lost 0 bases, and 7 bases lay between the germline ends. Germline CDR1 reads SGHNT; CDR2 reads YENEEA. The CDR3 is 15 amino acids. Here the CDR3 DNA reads TGTGCCAGCAGCTTACGCGCAGCGAACACCGGGGAGCTGTTTTTT. This gives the protein CASSLRAANTGELFF.

The rearrangement links TRBV28 to TRBJ1-2; D not resolved. V was pared by 5 bases and J by 8 bases, with 18 bases between. Germline V gene sequence: CDR1 MDHEN, CDR2 SYDVKM. This CDR3 comprises 14 residues. The CDR3 region has the DNA TGTGCCAGCAGTACACGGCCGTTAGGGCTCGGCTACACCTTC. As protein: CASSTRPLGLGYTF.

CDR3 DNA: TGCGCCAGCAGCTTCGGAAGTGGGTCTGGGGCCAACGTCCTGACTTTC. Encoded protein: CASSFGSGSGANVLTF. The rearrangement links TRBV5-1 to TRBJ2-6; D gene unclear. V shed 2 bases and J shed 1 base, with 10 bases lying between them. Germline CDR1 reads SGHRS; CDR2 reads YFSETQ. The CDR3 has 16 amino acids.

This chain uses TRBV25-1 with TRBJ2-6; D gene ambiguous. The CDR3 has 14 amino acids. Trimming took 8 bases from V and 0 from J, leaving 8 bases between them. Germline values: CDR1 MGHDK, CDR2 SYGVNS. The CDR3 sequence is CASLRSSGANVLTF. DNA of the CDR3: TGTGCCAGCCTCCGAAGCTCTGGGGCCAACGTCCTGACTTTC. Supplemented by reference TRBV25-1 and TRBJ2-6, the full variable domain reads EADIYQTPRYLVIGTGKKITLECSQTMGHDKMYWYQQDPGMELHLIHYSYGVNSTEKGDLSSESTVSRIRTEHFPLTLESARPSHTSQYLCASLRSSGANVLTFGAGSRLTVL.

This chain uses TRBV5-1 with TRBJ2-3; perhaps TRBD1 as D (5 bases). The germline V and J ends were trimmed by 1 base and 0 bases, with 15 bases remaining between them. CDR1 and CDR2 (germline): SGHRS, YFSETQ. The CDR3 is 17 residues long. DNA of the CDR3: TGCGCCAGCAGCTTGCAGGGCAGCCTAACTAGCACAGATACGCAGTATTTT. The encoded protein is CASSLQGSLTSTDTQYF.

The chain carries TRBV7-2 and TRBJ2-1; D unclear. Germline V gives CDR1 SGHTA, CDR2 FQGNSA. V gave up 5 bases and J gave up 7 bases, with 18 bases separating them. The CDR3 loop spans 15 amino acids. The DNA for the CDR3 is TGTGCCAGCAGCCTAAAAGAGAGAGGTGGGAATGAGCAGTTCTTC. It specifies CASSLKERGGNEQFF.

This rearrangement joins TRBV6-6 to TRBJ2-7; no reliable D call. The V gene's germline CDR1 is MNHNY and CDR2 SVGAGI (reference sequence). V lost 6 bases and J lost 3, with 6 bases in between. The CDR3 has 11 amino acids. CDR3 bases: TGTGCCAGCAGGCGGAACTACGAGCAGTACTTC. Protein product: CASRRNYEQYF.

The rearrangement links TRBV4-3 to TRBJ1-1; D unclear. The CDR3 is 13 amino acids. In germline, CDR1 is LGHNA, CDR2 YSLEER. V lost 4 bases and J 0 bases, leaving 6 bases between the germline ends. CDR3 nucleotides: TGCGCCAGCAGCCCGGGGATGAACACTGAAGCTTTCTTT. It is translated as CASSPGMNTEAFF.

The rearrangement links TRBV2 to TRBJ1-5, with D unresolved. The CDR3 length is 17 residues. The V gene lost 5 bases and the J gene lost 5 bases, with 22 bases spanning the gap. CDR1 and CDR2 from the germline V gene are SNHLY and FYNNEI. The CDR3: CASSRDRRDGLYQPQHF. The CDR3 region has the DNA TGTGCCAGCAGTCGTGATAGGCGGGATGGGTTGTATCAGCCCCAGCATTTT.

V usage is TRBV4-2 and J usage is TRBJ1-1, with TRBD1 matching over 7 bases. From germline, CDR1 is LGHNA and CDR2 YNFKEQ. Trimming took 3 bases from V and 1 from J; bases not matched to a gene: 5. This CDR3 is built from 15 residues. The CDR3: CASSQRDSPNTEAFF. In DNA form, the CDR3 reads TGTGCCAGCAGCCAGCGGGACAGTCCGAACACTGAAGCTTTCTTT.

This sequence joins TRBV18 and TRBJ2-2, with 9 bases identical to TRBD2. Trimming took 6 bases from V and 6 from J; bases not matched to a gene: 5. From germline, CDR1 is KGHSH and CDR2 LQKENI. CDR3 length: 14 residues. CDR3 bases: TGTGCCAGCTCTTCTAGCGGGGTTGCCGGGGAGCTGTTTTTT. Amino acid sequence: CASSSSGVAGELFF.

The chain links TRBV28 to TRBJ1-5, with 9 bases fitting TRBD1. The CDR3 is made up of 19 amino acids. Trimming took 6 bases from V and 2 from J; bases not matched to a gene: 17. CDR1 and CDR2 from the germline V gene are MDHEN and SYDVKM. This CDR3 reads CASSGTGTGFHIRNQPQHF. The CDR3 region has the DNA TGTGCCAGCAGCGGTACCGGGACAGGGTTTCATATACGCAATCAGCCCCAGCATTTT.

The chain couples TRBV5-6 to TRBJ1-1, with 8 nucleotides matching TRBD1. The germline gives CDR1 SGHDT, CDR2 YYEEEE. The J segment lost 2 bases and the V segment lost 1 base, leaving 7 bases of the junction unmatched. The CDR3 is made up of 16 amino acids. Here the CDR3 DNA reads TGTGCCAGCAGCTTGTCTTTAGGACAGGGTAACACTGAAGCTTTCTTT. It specifies CASSLSLGQGNTEAFF. Complete variable domain (other parts from reference TRBV5-6 and TRBJ1-1): DAGVTQSPTHLIKTRGQQVTLRCSPKSGHDTVSWYQQALGQGPQFIFQYYEEEERQRGNFPDRFSGHQFPNYSSELNVNALLLGDSALYLCASSLSLGQGNTEAFFGQGTRLTVV.

The rearrangement joins TRBV5-6 to TRBJ2-7, with 11 bases identical to TRBD1. V shed 1 base, J shed 4 bases, and the junction held 7 bases outside the gene matches. Germline CDR1 and CDR2: SGHDT and YYEEEE. This CDR3 region has 16 residues. The CDR3 spells CASSLPGQGGEYEQYF. CDR3 bases: TGTGCCAGCAGCTTGCCGGGACAGGGGGGAGAATACGAGCAGTACTTC.